This is a list of T cell receptor beta chains from one sample in a study of blood T cell repertoires in COVID-19. Profiled with immunoSEQ multiplex PCR; TCRdb holds only in-frame clones, not every one. The table records 85,000 to 90,000 clones, around 82% of them present only once. Source material: peripheral blood. All receptors come from a woman over 75 with acute or convalescent COVID-19. Both conserved end residues are trimmed from each CDR3. Each record gives: CDR3 length, V gene, J gene, CDR3 protein.

12	TRBV3-1/TRBV3-2	TRBJ2-5	ASSPRTSGVTQY
14	TRBV7-2	TRBJ1-4	ASSINPGAAGEKLF
12	TRBV27	TRBJ1-4	ASSRTGDDEKLF
14	TRBV27	TRBJ2-1	ASSPGLAGVEDEQF
13	TRBV5-3	TRBJ1-2	ARNSQGAIIYGYT
12	TRBV5-6	TRBJ1-1	ASRKTGKNTEAF
15	TRBV23-1	TRBJ1-3	AANRGSVPDGGNTIY
13	TRBV10-2	TRBJ2-3	ASRPGLAGTDTQY
12	TRBV7-7	TRBJ2-5	ASSSGQGAKTQY
12	TRBV18	TRBJ2-1	ASSGSALYNEQF
13	TRBV3-1/TRBV3-2	TRBJ2-7	ASSPGLAGQYEQY
12	TRBV2	TRBJ2-7	ASSERGSSYEQY
11	TRBV3-1/TRBV3-2	TRBJ1-1	ASSQDLGRGAF
12	TRBV28	TRBJ1-3	ASSSGAMGNTIY
13	TRBV7-9	TRBJ2-5	ASSHFLAGQETQY
18	TRBV7-6	TRBJ2-4	ASSLEWRQENFLAKNIQY
11	TRBV12-3/TRBV12-4	TRBJ2-1	ASSYVQNNEQF
10	TRBV28	TRBJ1-1	ASFLWNTEAF
12	TRBV6-6	TRBJ2-7	ASRARQGSYEQY
12	TRBV19	TRBJ1-4	ASTADRGYEKLF
13	TRBV3-1/TRBV3-2	TRBJ1-1	ASSFPGQGTTEAF
12	TRBV5-4	TRBJ2-4	ASSFGQVENIQY
13	TRBV7-2	TRBJ2-3	ASSPGTYPTDTQY
10	TRBV24-1	TRBJ1-2	ATSDLSSGYT
12	TRBV15	TRBJ1-1	ATSRVRGSPEAF
14	TRBV5-8	TRBJ1-1	ASSSGTPSRNTEAF
14	TRBV6-4	TRBJ2-7	ASPEVSAGRDYEQY
12	TRBV7-9	TRBJ1-1	ASSSQGGISEAF
14	TRBV4-1	TRBJ1-3	ASSHPGQGNANTIY
13	TRBV18	TRBJ2-5	ASSLISGIRETQY
13	TRBV5-1	TRBJ2-7	ASSLEGQGADEQY
10	TRBV20-1	TRBJ1-2	SASYKGGGYT
13	TRBV11-3	TRBJ2-3	ASSGDRGRPDTQY
12	TRBV19	TRBJ2-1	ASSPRGRGDEQF
13	TRBV6-1	TRBJ2-1	ASINSRGSDNEQF
12	TRBV19	TRBJ1-5	ASSIGMGGQPQH